Sequencing of this T cell receptor (beta chain) was carried out in a study of T-cell reconstitution after alpha-beta-depleted transplantation in children. The length of the CDR3 is 14 residues. V lost 5 bases and J 2 bases, leaving 15 bases between the germline ends. CDR1 DFQATT and CDR2 SNEGSKA come from the germline V gene (reference sequence). Construction of the TCRbeta library involved unique molecular identifiers. TCRdb processed the PCR reads anew with MiXCR; each CDR3 protein has one entry. The table includes around 530,000 distinct CDR3 sequences, about 31% detected once. The chain combines TRBV20-1 with TRBJ1-2; perhaps TRBD1 as D (5 bases). The TCR comes from a human donor who donated a stem cell graft to a child with aplastic anemia. The specimen was PBMCs from the stem cell graft donor, collected from the stem cell graft. The CDR3 here is CSAPNGARNYGYTF. The CDR3 region has the DNA TGCAGTGCTCCCAACGGGGCAAGGAACTATGGCTACACCTTC.